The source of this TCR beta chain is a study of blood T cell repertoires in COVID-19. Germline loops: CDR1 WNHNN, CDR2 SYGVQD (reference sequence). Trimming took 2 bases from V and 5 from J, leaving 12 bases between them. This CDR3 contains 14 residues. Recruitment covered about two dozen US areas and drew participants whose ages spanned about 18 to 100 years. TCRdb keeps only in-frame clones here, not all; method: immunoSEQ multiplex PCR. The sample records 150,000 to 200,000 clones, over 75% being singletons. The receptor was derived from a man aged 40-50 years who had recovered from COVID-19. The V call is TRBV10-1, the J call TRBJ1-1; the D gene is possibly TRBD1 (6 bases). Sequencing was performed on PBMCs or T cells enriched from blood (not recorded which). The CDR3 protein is CASSEERGITEAFF. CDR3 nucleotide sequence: TGCGCCAGCAGTGAGGAGAGGGGGATTACTGAAGCTTTCTTT.